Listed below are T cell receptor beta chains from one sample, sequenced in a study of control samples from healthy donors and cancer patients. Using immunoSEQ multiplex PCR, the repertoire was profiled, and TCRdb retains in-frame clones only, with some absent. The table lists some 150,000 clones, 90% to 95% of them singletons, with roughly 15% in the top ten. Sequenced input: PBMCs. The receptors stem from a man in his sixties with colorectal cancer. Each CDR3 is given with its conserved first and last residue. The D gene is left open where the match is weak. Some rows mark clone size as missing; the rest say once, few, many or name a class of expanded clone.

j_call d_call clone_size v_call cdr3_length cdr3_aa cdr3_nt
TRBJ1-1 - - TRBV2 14 CASSVLTSSTEAFF TGTGCCAGCAGTGTATTAACGTCGAGCACTGAAGCTTTCTTT
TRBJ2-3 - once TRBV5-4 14 CASRLTSSTDTQYF TGTGCCAGCAGGCTCACATCTAGCACAGATACGCAGTATTTT
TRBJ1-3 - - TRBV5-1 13 CASSEYSGNTIYF TGCGCCAGCAGCGAGTACTCTGGAAACACCATATATTTT
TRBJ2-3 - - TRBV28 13 CASSSTDTDTQYF TGTGCCAGCAGTTCAACAGACACAGATACGCAGTATTTT
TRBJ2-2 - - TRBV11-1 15 CASSLGPRVTGELFF TGTGCCAGCAGCTTAGGACCCCGAGTCACCGGGGAGCTGTTTTTT
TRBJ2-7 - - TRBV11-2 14 CASSLTSGAYEQYF TGTGCCAGCAGCTTAACATCAGGGGCCTACGAGCAGTACTTC
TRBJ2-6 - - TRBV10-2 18 CASSGKDGGGSWANVLTF TGCGCCAGCAGTGGGAAGGACGGAGGGGGATCCTGGGCCAACGTCCTGACTTTC
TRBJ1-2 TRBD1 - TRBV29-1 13 CSVETGGGYGYTF TGCAGCGTTGAGACAGGGGGCGGTTATGGCTACACCTTC
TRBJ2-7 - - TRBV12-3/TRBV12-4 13 CASSLEGPYEQYF TGTGCCAGCAGTTTAGAAGGCCCCTACGAGCAGTACTTC
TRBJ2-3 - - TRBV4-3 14 CASSQGAGSDTQYF TGCGCCAGCAGCCAGGGGGCGGGATCAGATACGCAGTATTTT
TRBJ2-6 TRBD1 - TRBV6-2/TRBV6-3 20 CASSYFNRKGALSGANVLTF TGTGCCAGCAGTTACTTCAACCGCAAGGGGGCCCTCTCTGGGGCCAACGTCCTGACTTTC
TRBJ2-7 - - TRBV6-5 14 CASSSRVSSYEQYF TGTGCCAGCAGTTCAAGGGTTTCCTCCTACGAGCAGTACTTC
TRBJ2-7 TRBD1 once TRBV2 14 CASSEGTGYYEQYF TGTGCCAGCAGTGAGGGGACAGGGTACTACGAGCAGTACTTC
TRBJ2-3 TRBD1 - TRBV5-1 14 CASSPGQGSDTQYF TGCGCCAGCAGCCCAGGACAGGGCTCAGATACGCAGTATTTT
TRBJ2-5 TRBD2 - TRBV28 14 CASSLASGGETQYF TGTGCCAGCAGTTTGGCTAGCGGGGGCGAGACCCAGTACTTC
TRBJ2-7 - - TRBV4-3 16 CASSQVVGLSSYEQYF TGCGCCAGCAGCCAAGTGGTGGGGCTGAGCTCCTACGAGCAGTACTTC
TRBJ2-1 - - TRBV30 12 CAWRKHYNEQFF TGTGCCTGGAGAAAACACTACAATGAGCAGTTCTTC
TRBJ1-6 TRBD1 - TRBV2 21 CASSEPPAVPGQAGGDSPLHF TGTGCCAGCAGTGAACCCCCCGCCGTCCCGGGACAGGCCGGGGGGGATTCACCCCTCCACTTT
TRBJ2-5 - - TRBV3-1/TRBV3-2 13 CASSQGWEETQYF TGTGCCAGCAGCCAGGGGTGGGAAGAGACCCAGTACTTC
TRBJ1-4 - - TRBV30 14 CAWSVSGLNEKLFF TGTGCCTGGAGTGTGTCGGGACTTAATGAAAAACTGTTTTTT
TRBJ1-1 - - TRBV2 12 CASNQGNTEAFF TGTGCCAGCAACCAGGGGAACACTGAAGCTTTCTTT
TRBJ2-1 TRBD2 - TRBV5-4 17 CASSLRRPGLAANEQFF TGTGCCAGCAGCCTTAGACGGCCGGGACTAGCGGCCAATGAGCAGTTCTTC
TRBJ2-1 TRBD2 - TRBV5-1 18 CASSPGTSGGWGYNEQFF TGCGCCAGCAGCCCCGGGACTAGCGGGGGTTGGGGATACAATGAGCAGTTCTTC
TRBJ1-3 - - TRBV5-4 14 CASSPTGTGNTIYF TGTGCCAGCAGTCCAACAGGGACTGGAAACACCATATATTTT
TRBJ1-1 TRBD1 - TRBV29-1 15 CSALPDRVRYTEAFF TGCAGCGCCCTACCGGACAGGGTTCGATACACTGAAGCTTTCTTT
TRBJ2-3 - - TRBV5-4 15 CASSLRLQRTDTQYF TGTGCCAGCAGCTTGCGACTACAACGCACAGATACGCAGTATTTT
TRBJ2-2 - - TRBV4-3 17 CASSQGSGAQRTGELFF TGCGCCAGCAGCCAAGGGTCCGGGGCCCAGCGCACCGGGGAGCTGTTTTTT
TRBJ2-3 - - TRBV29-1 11 CSVAGTDTQYF TGCAGCGTTGCAGGGACAGATACGCAGTATTTT
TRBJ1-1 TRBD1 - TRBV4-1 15 CASSRNRGKDTEAFF TGCGCCAGCAGCCGTAACAGGGGAAAGGACACTGAAGCTTTCTTT
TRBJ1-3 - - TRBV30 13 CAWRDPPGNTIYF TGTGCCTGGAGGGACCCCCCTGGAAACACCATATATTTT
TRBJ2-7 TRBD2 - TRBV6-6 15 CASSYSAGGTYEQYF TGTGCCAGCAGTTACTCGGCGGGGGGCACCTACGAGCAGTACTTC
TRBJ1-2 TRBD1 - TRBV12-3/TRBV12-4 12 CASSPGGNGYTF TGTGCCAGCAGCCCAGGGGGCAATGGCTACACCTTC
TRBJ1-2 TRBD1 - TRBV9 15 CASSVAETGNYGYTF TGTGCCAGCAGCGTAGCGGAGACAGGGAATTATGGCTACACCTTC
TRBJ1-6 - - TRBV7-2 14 CASSFGSEGSPLHF TGTGCCAGCAGCTTCGGGAGTGAAGGATCACCCCTCCACTTT
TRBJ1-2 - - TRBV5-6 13 CASSVDRRHGYTF TGTGCCAGCAGCGTGGACCGAAGACATGGCTACACCTTC
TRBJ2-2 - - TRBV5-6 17 CASSLLAARDRTGELFF TGTGCCAGCAGCTTGCTAGCAGCGCGGGATCGGACCGGGGAGCTGTTTTTT
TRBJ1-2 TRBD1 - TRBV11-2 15 CASSSRRDRNYGYTF TGTGCCAGCAGCTCCCGAAGGGACAGGAACTATGGCTACACCTTC
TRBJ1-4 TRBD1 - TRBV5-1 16 CASSPGGGNTNEKLFF TGCGCCAGCAGTCCAGGGGGCGGCAATACTAATGAAAAACTGTTTTTT
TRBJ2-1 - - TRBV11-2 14 CASSLNRVYNEQFF TGTGCCAGCAGCTTGAACAGGGTCTACAATGAGCAGTTCTTC
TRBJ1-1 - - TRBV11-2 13 CASSLLGITEAFF TGTGCCAGCAGCCTCCTAGGAATAACTGAAGCTTTCTTT
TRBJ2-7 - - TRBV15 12 CATSRGPKEQYF TGTGCCACCAGCAGAGGGCCTAAGGAGCAGTACTTC
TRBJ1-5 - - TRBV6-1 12 CASSEVYQPQHF TGTGCCAGCAGTGAAGTTTATCAGCCCCAGCATTTT
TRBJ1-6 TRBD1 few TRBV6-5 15 CASSYQDRGNSPLHF TGTGCCAGCAGTTACCAGGACAGGGGGAATTCACCCCTCCACTTT
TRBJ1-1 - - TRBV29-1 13 CSAGRGVFTEAFF TGCAGCGCTGGGCGTGGGGTTTTCACTGAAGCTTTCTTT
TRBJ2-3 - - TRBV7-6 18 CASSSPLKGGKGTDTQYF TGTGCCAGCAGCTCACCCCTTAAGGGGGGCAAAGGCACAGATACGCAGTATTTT
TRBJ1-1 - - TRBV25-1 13 CASTTGGDTEAFF TGTGCCAGCACGACGGGCGGAGACACTGAAGCTTTCTTT
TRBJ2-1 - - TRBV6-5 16 CASSSSTIGGYNEQFF TGTGCCAGCAGTTCCTCGACTATTGGGGGATACAATGAGCAGTTCTTC
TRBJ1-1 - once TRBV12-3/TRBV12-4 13 CASSLQENTEAFF TGTGCCAGCAGTTTGCAAGAGAACACTGAAGCTTTCTTT